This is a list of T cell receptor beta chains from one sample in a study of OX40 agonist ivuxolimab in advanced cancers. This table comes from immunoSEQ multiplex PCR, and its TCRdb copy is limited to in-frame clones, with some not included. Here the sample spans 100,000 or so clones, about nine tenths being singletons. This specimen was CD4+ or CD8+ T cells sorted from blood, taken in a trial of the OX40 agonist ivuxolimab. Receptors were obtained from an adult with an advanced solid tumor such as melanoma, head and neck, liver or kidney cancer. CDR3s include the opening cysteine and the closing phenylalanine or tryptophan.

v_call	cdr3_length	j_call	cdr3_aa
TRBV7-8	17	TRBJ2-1	CASSLGSVGSSYNEQFF
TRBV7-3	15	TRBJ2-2	CASSSSGGNTGELFF
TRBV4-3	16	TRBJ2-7	CASSQVPGLSPYEQYF
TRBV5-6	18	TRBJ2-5	CASSGLRLGQGVLETQYF
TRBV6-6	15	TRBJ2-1	CASSSNFSPRNEQFF
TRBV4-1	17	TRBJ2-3	CASSQEVEGKGPDTQYF
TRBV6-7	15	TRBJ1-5	CASRLQPGDIQPQHF
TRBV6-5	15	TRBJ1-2	CASSLDRTGSNGYTF
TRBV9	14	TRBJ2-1	CASSLETGSNEQFF
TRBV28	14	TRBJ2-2	CASSFFQGTGELFF
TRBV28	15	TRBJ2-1	CASSLTTKRGIEQFF
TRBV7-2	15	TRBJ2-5	CASSSLRGLQETQYF
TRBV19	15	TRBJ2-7	CASSIRSGGSYEQYF
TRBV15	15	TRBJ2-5	CATSRVARGGETQYF
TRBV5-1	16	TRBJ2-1	CASSLLAGFSPQEQFF
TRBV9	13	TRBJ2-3	CASSGTTLDTQYF
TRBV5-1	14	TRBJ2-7	CASSLVVSPYEQYF